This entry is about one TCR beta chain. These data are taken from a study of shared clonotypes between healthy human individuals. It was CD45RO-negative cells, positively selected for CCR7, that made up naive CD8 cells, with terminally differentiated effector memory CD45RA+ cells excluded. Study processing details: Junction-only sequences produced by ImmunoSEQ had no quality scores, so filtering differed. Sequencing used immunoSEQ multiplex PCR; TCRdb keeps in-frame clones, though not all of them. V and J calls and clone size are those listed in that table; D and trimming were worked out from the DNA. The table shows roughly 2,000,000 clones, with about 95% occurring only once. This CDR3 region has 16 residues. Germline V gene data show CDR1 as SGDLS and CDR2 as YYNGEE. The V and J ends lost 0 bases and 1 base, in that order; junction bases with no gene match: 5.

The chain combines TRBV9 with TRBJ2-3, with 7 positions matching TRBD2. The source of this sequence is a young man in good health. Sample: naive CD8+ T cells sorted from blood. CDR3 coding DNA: TGTGCCAGCAGCGTAGATGGGGGAGGGGGCACAGATACGCAGTATTTT. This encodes CASSVDGGGGTDTQYF.